Below are 22 T cell receptor beta chains sequenced from a single sample in a study of T cells in Graves' hyperthyroidism and ophthalmopathy. Regions amplified from RNA transcripts were the TCR beta CDR3 regions. The HTBI set primed first-round TCR CDR3 RT-PCR. MiXCR, applied by TCRdb to the multiplex PCR reads, yields one record per CDR3 protein. The table includes 550,000 to 700,000 distinct CDR3 sequences, under 15% detected once. The sample was blood. These receptors originate from a woman in her 40s with Graves' ophthalmopathy.

This clonotype has a single count. The chain combines TRBV29-1 with TRBJ1-1; the D is unclear. This CDR3 has 10 amino acids. Germline lookup yields CDR1 SQVTM and CDR2 ANQGSEA. V was clipped by 8 bases and J by 2 bases, with 6 bases between them. The CDR3 reads CSPSNTEAFF. As DNA, the CDR3 is TGCAGCCCGAGTAACACTGAAGCTTTCTTT.

In this sample, this clonotype turned up many times. The rearrangement uses TRBV7-9 and TRBJ1-5; possible D gene TRBD1, 5 bases. The CDR3 runs 13 residues. Germline values: CDR1 SEHNR, CDR2 FQNEAQ (reference sequence). Trimming removed 5 bases from V and 8 bases from J, with 13 bases in between. CDR3 region: CASSLDSSKPQHF. CDR3 DNA sequence: TGTGCCAGCAGCCTCGACAGTTCGAAGCCCCAGCATTTT. Complete variable domain (other parts from reference TRBV7-9 and TRBJ1-5): DTGVSQNPRHKITKRGQNVTFRCDPISEHNRLYWYRQTLGQGPEFLTYFQNEAQLEKSRLLSDRFSAERPKGSFSTLEIQRTEQGDSAMYLCASSLDSSKPQHFGDGTRLSIL.

This clonotype has at least ten counts. The gene calls are TRBV6-2 or TRBV6-3 and TRBJ2-5, with TRBD2 matching 8 bases. Germline loops: CDR1 MNHEY, CDR2 SVGEGT. This CDR3 has 15 amino acids. After removal of 7 bases from V and 5 bases from J, the junction contained 12 bases not matched to a gene. This chain's CDR3 is CASTPNGRALETQYF. The CDR3 nucleotides are TGTGCCAGCACCCCTAACGGGAGGGCCCTGGAGACCCAGTACTTC.

This clonotype has only a few counts. The gene calls are TRBV29-1 and TRBJ2-7; D gene unclear. V was shortened by 5 bases and J by 1 base, with 15 bases between the two germline ends. The length of the CDR3 is 14 residues. Germline CDR1 and CDR2: SQVTM and ANQGSEA. As DNA, the CDR3 is TGCAGCGTTAAAAGTACTACATCTTCCTACGAGCAGTACTTC. This codes for CSVKSTTSSYEQYF.

This clonotype has a count of ten or more. V usage is TRBV29-1 and J usage is TRBJ2-5; no clear D gene. The germline V gene encodes CDR1 SQVTM and CDR2 ANQGSEA. The V end was cut by 1 base, the J end by 5 bases, with 8 bases between. The CDR3 length is 12 residues. The CDR3 spells CSVEGALETQYF. In DNA form, the CDR3 reads TGCAGCGTTGAAGGGGCCCTGGAGACCCAGTACTTC.

The chain couples TRBV11-2 to TRBJ1-1; possible D gene TRBD1, 6 bases. V was cut by 2 bases and J by 0 bases, with 19 bases left in between. Germline CDR1 SGHAT, CDR2 FQNNGV. This CDR3 region has 18 residues. CDR3 residues: CASSLFGGAVGMNTEAFF. CDR3 bases: TGTGCCAGCAGCTTATTCGGGGGGGCAGTAGGGATGAACACTGAAGCTTTCTTT. Supplemented by reference TRBV11-2 and TRBJ1-1, the full variable domain reads EAGVAQSPRYKIIEKRQSVAFWCNPISGHATLYWYQQILGQGPKLLIQFQNNGVVDDSQLPKDRFSAERLKGVDSTLKIQPAKLEDSAVYLCASSLFGGAVGMNTEAFFGQGTRLTVV.

This clonotype was seen at least ten times. This sequence joins TRBV6-2 or TRBV6-3 and TRBJ2-7, with D perhaps TRBD2 (5 bases). Germline V gene sequence: CDR1 MNHEY, CDR2 SVGEGT. Trimming cost V 8 bases and J 4 bases, with 15 bases left between them. The CDR3 extends over 13 amino acids. In nucleotides, the CDR3 is TGTGCCAGCCGGTGGACTGTCGAATACGAGCAGTACTTC. It specifies CASRWTVEYEQYF.

The chain has TRBV11-2 and TRBJ1-1; the D gene is possibly TRBD1 (6 bases). The V and J ends lost 3 bases and 4 bases respectively, with 18 bases between them. The CDR3 is made up of 16 amino acids. Germline values: CDR1 SGHAT, CDR2 FQNNGV. The CDR3 DNA sequence: TGTGCCAGCAGCTTCTCCTGGGGCAGGGGTGCCACTGAAGCTTTCTTT. Encoded protein: CASSFSWGRGATEAFF.

This clonotype was observed many times. The rearrangement joins TRBV20-1 to TRBJ2-7, with D tentatively TRBD2 (5 bases). Trimming stripped 0 bases from V and 1 base from J, with 10 bases between. The CDR3 spans 14 residues. Per the germline V gene, CDR1 is DFQATT and CDR2 is SNEGSKA (reference sequence). CDR3 sequence: CSARDYGESYEQYF. As DNA, the CDR3 is TGCAGTGCTAGAGATTACGGGGAGTCCTACGAGCAGTACTTC.

This clonotype was recorded at least ten times. CDR3 sequence (DNA): TGTGCCAGCAGCTTCGACAGCATTGAAGCTTTCTTT. It translates to CASSFDSIEAFF. The chain combines TRBV11-2 with TRBJ1-1; perhaps TRBD1 as D (5 bases). This CDR3 is built from 12 residues. Germline CDR1 and CDR2: SGHAT and FQNNGV. Trimming shortened V by 3 bases and J by 7 bases, and 9 bases separated the two germline ends.

This sequence joins TRBV27 and TRBJ1-2; D ambiguous. Germline assignment: CDR1 MNHEY and CDR2 SMNVEV (reference sequence). CDR3 length: 13 residues. Trimming left V 5 bases short and J 1 base short, with 8 bases between. CDR3 nucleotide sequence: TGTGCCAGCAGTGACAAACTTAACTATGGCTACACCTTC. It specifies CASSDKLNYGYTF.

The chain carries TRBV5-1 and TRBJ2-5, with D uncertain. Germline V gene data show CDR1 as SGHRS and CDR2 as YFSETQ. The CDR3 covers 14 residues. V shed 0 bases and J shed 2 bases, with 8 bases lying between them. The CDR3 sequence: CASSLEGQQETQYF. In nucleotides, the CDR3 is TGCGCCAGCAGCTTGGAAGGGCAGCAAGAGACCCAGTACTTC.

This clonotype was seen many times. The genes are TRBV12-3 or TRBV12-4 and TRBJ2-5, with TRBD2 matching 8 bases. Trimming cost V 7 bases and J 5 bases; bases outside gene matches: 6. The length of the CDR3 is 13 residues. The chain's CDR3 is CASTLAGGETQYF. The CDR3 DNA is TGTGCCAGCACCCTGGCGGGAGGTGAGACCCAGTACTTC.

This clonotype has at least ten counts. The chain has TRBV27 and TRBJ1-1; the D gene is possibly TRBD1 (6 bases). Germline values: CDR1 MNHEY, CDR2 SMNVEV (reference sequence). The CDR3 spans 14 residues. The ends were cut back, 5 bases at V and 6 bases at J, with 16 bases in the middle. The CDR3 DNA reads TGTGCCAGCAGTACGAACAGGGATTGGGCTGAAGCTTTCTTT. Its translation: CASSTNRDWAEAFF.

This clonotype was found many times. The V and J genes are TRBV5-1 and TRBJ2-5; D unresolved. Trimming shortened V by 0 bases and J by 0 bases, and 6 bases separated the two germline ends. In germline, CDR1 is SGHRS, CDR2 YFSETQ. The CDR3 is 14 amino acids. CDR3 nucleotides: TGCGCCAGCAGCTTGGTTGCGTACCAAGAGACCCAGTACTTC. This translates into CASSLVAYQETQYF.

The table lists this clonotype with many counts. The chain joins TRBV12-3 or TRBV12-4 to TRBJ2-5; the match to TRBD1 covers 10 bases. The ends lost 6 bases at V and 5 bases at J; junction bases unmatched: 6. This CDR3 region has 14 residues. In DNA, the CDR3 is TGTGCCAGCAGCCGACAGGGGGCAGGGGAGACCCAGTACTTC. Protein: CASSRQGAGETQYF.

There are many counts of this clonotype. The rearrangement joins TRBV19 to TRBJ2-7; 8 bases are a match to TRBD1. With 4 bases clipped from V and 1 base from J, the junction kept 6 bases outside the gene matches. CDR3 length: 15 residues. Germline CDR1 LNHDA, CDR2 SQIVND (reference sequence). The CDR3 is CASSTGDRSSYEQYF. The CDR3, as DNA: TGTGCCAGTAGTACGGGGGACAGGAGTTCCTACGAGCAGTACTTC.

This clonotype was observed a handful of times. The chain uses TRBV11-3 and TRBJ1-6, with 7 bases matching TRBD1. Germline CDR1 is SGHNT and CDR2 is YENEEA. The CDR3 totals 14 residues. V was clipped by 0 bases and J by 7 bases; unmatched bases: 0. Here the CDR3 reads CASSLDRGNSPLHF. In nucleotides, the CDR3 is TGTGCCAGCAGCTTAGACAGGGGGAATTCACCCCTCCACTTT.

This clonotype has at least ten counts. This chain joins TRBV6-5 and TRBJ1-5; D is uncertain. From germline, CDR1 is MNHEY and CDR2 SVGAGI. This CDR3 has 16 amino acids. V was pared by 4 bases and J by 0 bases, with 13 bases between. The CDR3 nucleotides are TGTGCCAGCAGTTTCGACGGACGGTATAGCAATCAGCCCCAGCATTTT. Translating gives CASSFDGRYSNQPQHF.

This clonotype was seen at least ten times. The CDR3 nucleotides read TGCAGTGCTAGTCCGACTGATACAGAGCAGTACTTC. This encodes CSASPTDTEQYF. The chain uses TRBV20-1 and TRBJ2-7; D remains unclear. V was cut by 3 bases and J by 7 bases, with 13 bases left in between. Per the germline V gene, CDR1 is DFQATT and CDR2 is SNEGSKA (reference sequence). The CDR3 has 12 residues.

This clonotype was observed many times. The chain recombines TRBV2 with TRBJ1-2; 7 bases are a match to TRBD1. The CDR3 loop spans 14 amino acids. After removal of 4 bases from V and 4 bases from J, the junction contained 6 bases not matched to a gene. Germline V lookup: CDR1 SNHLY, CDR2 FYNNEI. The CDR3 DNA is TGTGCCAGCAGTGGACAGGGTCGGCTCTATGGCTACACCTTC. It encodes CASSGQGRLYGYTF.

This clonotype turned up a few times. The chain recombines TRBV3-1 with TRBJ2-2, with TRBD2 identical over 9 bases. V gave up 5 bases and J gave up 10 bases; unmatched junction bases: 8. The CDR3 length is 14 residues. CDR1 and CDR2 (germline): LGHDT, YNNKEL (reference sequence). In DNA form, the CDR3 reads TGTGCCAGCAGCAAAATAGCGGGAGCGGAGGAGCTGTTTTTT. This gives the protein CASSKIAGAEELFF.